This TCR beta chain was captured in a study of CD8 T cells in ankylosing spondylitis. V shed 7 bases and J shed 5 bases, with 14 bases lying between them. The CDR3 length is 14 residues. The germline V gene encodes CDR1 WSHSY and CDR2 SAAADI. Points from the study as a whole: Some of these motif variants have turned up before, in reports on reactive arthritis synovial fluid and blood. There was reportedly significant enrichment of clones that were disease-linked in matched ankylosing spondylitis synovial fluid.

In regard to this clonotype: Antigen specificity is unknown.

Quantitative 5'-RACE with molecular barcodes generated TCR beta libraries. TCRdb analysed the 5' RACE reads with MiXCR anew, one entry per CDR3 protein. The sample comprises about 210,000 distinct CDR3 sequences, 8% to 9% of which are singletons, and around 4.9% rests with the top ten. This chain joins TRBV10-2 and TRBJ2-2; TRBD2 is a possible D gene (7 bases). The clonotype comes from a female donor with ankylosing spondylitis or in good health (not recorded which). The sequencing input was blood, either unsorted or a sorted T cell fraction (not recorded which). The CDR3 spells CASNVGGLTGELFF. The CDR3 nucleotides read TGCGCCAGCAACGTGGGGGGGCTTACCGGGGAGCTGTTTTTT.